This TCR beta chain was recorded in a study of shared clonotypes between healthy human individuals. CDR3 size: 17 residues. The germline V gene has CDR1 SGHRS and CDR2 YFSETQ. J was trimmed by 0 bases and V by 1 base; bases with no gene match: 7. Sequencing used immunoSEQ multiplex PCR; TCRdb keeps in-frame clones, though not all of them. The table lists hundreds of thousands of clones, approximately 71% of them singletons. The sequenced sample consisted of PBMCs. The receptor's source is a woman between 35 and 50 years old in good health. Some clones in this sample may be carry-over from other donors' samples. The chain links TRBV5-1 to TRBJ2-1; 7 nucleotides agree with TRBD2. CDR3 bases: TGCGCCAGCAGCTTGTCCCTAACTAGCGCCTCCTACAATGAGCAGTTCTTC. It yields the protein CASSLSLTSASYNEQFF.